The entry that follows covers one TCR beta chain sequence. Using immunoSEQ multiplex PCR, the repertoire was profiled, and TCRdb retains in-frame clones only, with some absent. The data contain some 45,000 clones, around nine tenths of them seen just once; the ten biggest clones take up approximately 0.87%. This entry belongs to a study of ipilimumab plus nivolumab after autologous stem cell transplantation. About the study: Median doses per patient: roughly five ipilimumab, 7 or 8 nivolumab. The myeloma cohort included high-risk transplant-naive patients and patients relapsing within 3 years of a first autologous transplant.

Patients got ipilimumab 1 mg/kg beginning 14 to 28 days post-transplant. Patients received nivolumab 3 mg/kg at weeks 1, 4, 7, 10, then fortnightly to week 26. Germline lookup yields CDR1 MNHEY and CDR2 SVGAGI. The CDR3 sequence is 14 residues long. Trimming took 0 bases from V and 10 from J, leaving 13 bases between them. The sequence came from a male donor with multiple myeloma. V is TRBV6-5 and J is TRBJ2-1; D is perhaps TRBD2 (5 bases). The sample consisted of PBMCs, taken in a trial of ipilimumab plus nivolumab as post-transplant consolidation. The DNA of the CDR3 is TGTGCCAGCAGTTACTCGACTACGGACCGGGAGCAGTTCTTC. Its translation is CASSYSTTDREQFF.